This is a list of T cell receptor beta chains from one sample in a study of blood T cell repertoires in COVID-19. Generated by immunoSEQ multiplex PCR, the TCRdb table keeps only in-frame clones and is missing some. The sample records tens of thousands of clones, about nine tenths being singletons. The sequenced material came from peripheral blood. These receptors all come from a woman aged 80 or older with acute or convalescent COVID-19. CDR3s leave out the opening cysteine and the closing phenylalanine or tryptophan.

V: TRBV7-2; J: TRBJ2-7; CDR3: ASSLDRGVYEQY
V: TRBV29-1; J: TRBJ1-3; CDR3: SGTGSGNTIY
V: TRBV11-3; J: TRBJ2-5; CDR3: ASSSGQEQETQY
V: TRBV23-1; J: TRBJ1-1; CDR3: ASSHFGGARKFYTEAF
V: TRBV7-3; J: TRBJ2-1; CDR3: ASSITSGGVEQF
V: TRBV6-5; J: TRBJ2-3; CDR3: ASKIAGGTDTQY
V: TRBV18; J: TRBJ1-2; CDR3: ASSPQGADYGYT
V: TRBV11-1; J: TRBJ1-1; CDR3: ASSFYTGTMNTEAF
V: TRBV5-6; J: TRBJ1-2; CDR3: ASSLPLPANYGYT
V: TRBV6-5; J: TRBJ1-2; CDR3: ASSYDRGNYGYT
V: TRBV15; J: TRBJ2-4; CDR3: ATSRGTDRNKGQY
V: TRBV20-1; J: TRBJ2-1; CDR3: SASSGGFNEQF
V: TRBV27; J: TRBJ1-3; CDR3: ASSALGGTTIY
V: TRBV6-2/TRBV6-3; J: TRBJ1-4; CDR3: ASSTGQGPEKLF
V: TRBV7-2; J: TRBJ1-2; CDR3: ASSLDPQGHYGYT
V: TRBV5-1; J: TRBJ1-1; CDR3: ASSLTGDTEAF
V: TRBV30; J: TRBJ2-1; CDR3: AWSVGKGVVF
V: TRBV7-2; J: TRBJ2-1; CDR3: ASSQYSGSSYNEQF
V: TRBV4-2; J: TRBJ2-2; CDR3: ASSQSGGNTGELF
V: TRBV6-6; J: TRBJ1-5; CDR3: ASSDTGVPQH
V: TRBV5-6; J: TRBJ2-3; CDR3: ASSLYPGTGRADTQY
V: TRBV7-9; J: TRBJ2-7; CDR3: ASSLGDSPGTGQY
V: TRBV10-3; J: TRBJ1-1; CDR3: AISPVRGGGNTEAF
V: TRBV15; J: TRBJ2-7; CDR3: ATSRDPGTRSYEQY
V: TRBV19; J: TRBJ2-7; CDR3: ASSMMGQGYEQY
V: TRBV2; J: TRBJ2-2; CDR3: ASGRGARTGELF
V: TRBV2; J: TRBJ1-5; CDR3: ASSRDRVWPQH
V: TRBV19; J: TRBJ2-7; CDR3: ASSIGQGNDEQY
V: TRBV6-5; J: TRBJ1-2; CDR3: ASSYSSQAGVYGYT
V: TRBV6-5; J: TRBJ1-1; CDR3: ASEKMRGYHTEAF
V: TRBV21-1; J: TRBJ1-4; CDR3: ASSKVDQGAPTNEKLF
V: TRBV5-1; J: TRBJ1-2; CDR3: ASNLGAGGGYT
V: TRBV6-5; J: TRBJ1-4; CDR3: ASSYSWGRNEKLF
V: TRBV19; J: TRBJ1-5; CDR3: ASRRQGWQPQH
V: TRBV11-3; J: TRBJ2-7; CDR3: ASSLTDYPFNSYEQY
V: TRBV7-7; J: TRBJ2-1; CDR3: ASSRLAGAEQF
V: TRBV27; J: TRBJ1-5; CDR3: ASSFQGHHQPQH
V: TRBV3-1/TRBV3-2; J: TRBJ2-5; CDR3: ASSQGLGQSGETQY
V: TRBV30; J: TRBJ1-1; CDR3: AWSVRAGMNTEAF
V: TRBV5-1; J: TRBJ2-7; CDR3: ASSSGGAFYEQY
V: TRBV5-1; J: TRBJ1-1; CDR3: ASSLVGGELNTEAF
V: TRBV5-1; J: TRBJ2-3; CDR3: ASSPLLAVFTDTQY
V: TRBV7-9; J: TRBJ2-1; CDR3: ASSLDLGRGF
V: TRBV4-1; J: TRBJ2-3; CDR3: ASSLPGTDTQY
V: TRBV5-1; J: TRBJ1-4; CDR3: ASSLQYRPEEKLF
V: TRBV7-6; J: TRBJ2-2; CDR3: ASSLIFTGGITGELF
V: TRBV6-5; J: TRBJ2-2; CDR3: ASSRLAGFTGELF
V: TRBV6-5; J: TRBJ2-1; CDR3: ASIGTSEGEQF
V: TRBV19; J: TRBJ1-5; CDR3: ASSILESANQPQH
V: TRBV6-4; J: TRBJ2-1; CDR3: ASSESEIYNEQF
V: TRBV5-6; J: TRBJ1-2; CDR3: ASSLVDRGRGGYT